This TCR beta chain was obtained from a study of T cells in Graves' hyperthyroidism and ophthalmopathy. For the study at large: Upon initial diagnosis and before any treatment, peripheral blood was collected.

This clonotype has at least ten counts. Its antigen is not known. The investigators amplified TCR beta CDR3 regions from RNA transcripts. First-round RT-PCR of the TCR CDR3 relied on the HTBI primer set. MiXCR, run by TCRdb on the multiplex PCR reads, gives a single entry per CDR3 protein. The sample has about 480,000 distinct CDR3 sequences, under 15% seen once. Study-level points and caveats: Clonotypes that were expanded in thyroid above 0.001 mostly appeared in blood too.

The CDR3 contains 15 residues. Trimming removed 1 base from V and 3 bases from J, with 10 bases in between. CDR1 and CDR2 from the germline V gene are SGHVS and FQNEAQ. Sample: blood. The clonotype comes from a woman in her late teens or twenties with Graves' hyperthyroidism. This chain joins TRBV7-8 and TRBJ2-1; TRBD2 is a possible D gene (5 bases). CDR3 DNA sequence: TGTGCCAGCAGCTTAGAGATTACTAGCTACAATGAGCAGTTCTTC. Translated: CASSLEITSYNEQFF.